This T cell receptor (beta chain) stems from a study of technical replicates of blood from a handful of donors. The data were produced by immunoSEQ multiplex PCR, yet TCRdb's version contains in-frame clones alone and is incomplete. The sample comprises more than 65,000 clones, under 97% of which are singletons, and roughly 0.36% rests with the top ten. The CDR3 loop spans 13 amino acids. Germline V gene data show CDR1 as LNHDA and CDR2 as SQIVND (reference sequence). V was pared by 4 bases and J by 4 bases, with 9 bases between. The sequence was collected from a human donor in good health. Sequencing input: T cells isolated from PBMCs. The rearrangement joins TRBV19 to TRBJ2-3; TRBD2 might be the D (5 bases). CDR3 amino acids: CASSREGPDTQYF. As DNA, the CDR3 is TGTGCCAGTAGTAGAGAGGGCCCAGATACGCAGTATTTT.